The 5 T cell receptor beta chains below were found in one sample sequenced in a study of shared clonotypes between healthy human individuals. As defined, naive CD8 cells were CD45RO-negative and positively selected for CCR7, with terminally differentiated effector memory CD45RA+ cells excluded. The method was immunoSEQ multiplex PCR; TCRdb's version includes in-frame clones alone and lacks a portion of them. The sample has 550,000 to 600,000 clones; roughly 98% are singletons. What was sequenced was naive CD8+ T cells sorted from blood. The receptors here all came from a man aged 30 to 45 in good health.

The rearrangement links TRBV7-8 to TRBJ2-1, with TRBD2 identical over 9 bases. This CDR3 has 15 residues. With V trimmed by 5 bases and J by 5 bases, 7 bases remained unmatched. The germline V gene has CDR1 SGHVS and CDR2 FQNEAQ. The CDR3 DNA reads TGTGCCAGCAGCACAGCGGGAGGTCTCCACAATGAGCAGTTCTTC. It translates to CASSTAGGLHNEQFF.

This chain joins TRBV6-1 and TRBJ2-5; perhaps TRBD2 as D (6 bases). V was cut by 2 bases and J by 4 bases, with 17 bases left in between. The CDR3 contains 16 residues. CDR1 and CDR2 from the germline V gene are MNHNS and SASEGT. The CDR3 sequence: CASSEWVGGETETQYF. The CDR3 nucleotides read TGTGCCAGCAGTGAATGGGTGGGGGGAGAAACAGAGACCCAGTACTTC.

The CDR3 DNA is TGTGCCAGCAGCTCCCGGGACGGATTCTACGAGCAGTACTTC. As protein: CASSSRDGFYEQYF. The chain couples TRBV5-6 to TRBJ2-7; D possibly uses TRBD1 or TRBD2 (5 bases each). CDR1 is SGHDT and CDR2 is YYEEEE in the germline V gene. V gave up 3 bases and J gave up 3 bases, with 13 bases separating them. The CDR3 loop spans 14 amino acids.

This clone appeared a single time. The V gene is TRBV29-1, the J gene TRBJ2-7; D is possibly TRBD1 (5 bases). The CDR3 contains 16 residues. Germline loops: CDR1 SQVTM, CDR2 ANQGSEA. The V end lost 1 base, the J end lost 3 bases, and 19 bases lay between the germline ends. CDR3 protein: CSVEVQGRASYYEQYF. CDR3 DNA sequence: TGCAGCGTTGAAGTCCAGGGTAGGGCCTCTTACTACGAGCAGTACTTC.

J is TRBJ2-7 and V is TRBV27; TRBD1 matches 9 bases. The V and J ends lost 6 bases and 6 bases, in that order; junction bases with no gene match: 12. The germline V gene encodes CDR1 MNHEY and CDR2 SMNVEV (reference sequence). This CDR3 comprises 15 residues. CDR3 region: CASRTFRQGVIEQYF. The CDR3 DNA sequence: TGTGCCAGCAGAACCTTTAGACAGGGGGTAATCGAGCAGTACTTC.